The T cell receptor beta chain under discussion was sequenced for a study of shared clonotypes between healthy human individuals. The method was immunoSEQ multiplex PCR; TCRdb's version includes in-frame clones alone and lacks a portion of them. Among about 960,000 clones listed, approximately 80% were seen once. This clone was recorded a few times. V was pared by 6 bases and J by 2 bases, with 7 bases between. This CDR3 contains 12 residues. Germline V gives CDR1 SNHLY, CDR2 FYNNEI. The specimen was memory CD4+ T cells sorted from blood. Sample subset: CD45RA-negative fraction. This clonotype was obtained from a man in his late teens or twenties in good health. The chain combines TRBV2 with TRBJ2-5; D uncertain. The CDR3, as DNA: TGTGCCAGCAGACAGACGCAAGAGACCCAGTACTTC. It specifies CASRQTQETQYF.